This T cell receptor beta chain is from a study of neoadjuvant nivolumab and ipilimumab in lung cancer. Background on the study: Patients got nivolumab 3 mg/kg on days 1, 15 and 29; combination added ipilimumab 1 mg/kg day 1.

Trimming shortened V by 2 bases and J by 2 bases, and 7 bases separated the two germline ends. This CDR3 comprises 13 residues. Per germline, CDR1 MNHEY and CDR2 SVGAGI. Some clones are missing from TCRdb's copy, which holds only in-frame ones; the method was immunoSEQ multiplex PCR. Among about 18,000 clones listed, 60% to 85% were seen once. To note about this clone: The antigen remains unidentified.

General study results and limits: TCR richness and clonality were higher in tumors than adjacent uninvolved lung. Pretherapy blood TCR richness correlated positively with resected tumor richness. TCR clonality did not significantly correlate with pathologic tumor regression.

This clonotype was obtained from an adult with non-small cell lung cancer. Sequenced material: tumor tissue, taken after neoadjuvant nivolumab, alone or with ipilimumab, at or shortly before surgery. The chain joins TRBV6-5 to TRBJ2-7; D not certain. DNA for the CDR3: TGTGCCAGCAGTTACGGGCCGGCCTACGAGCAGTACTTC. This encodes CASSYGPAYEQYF.